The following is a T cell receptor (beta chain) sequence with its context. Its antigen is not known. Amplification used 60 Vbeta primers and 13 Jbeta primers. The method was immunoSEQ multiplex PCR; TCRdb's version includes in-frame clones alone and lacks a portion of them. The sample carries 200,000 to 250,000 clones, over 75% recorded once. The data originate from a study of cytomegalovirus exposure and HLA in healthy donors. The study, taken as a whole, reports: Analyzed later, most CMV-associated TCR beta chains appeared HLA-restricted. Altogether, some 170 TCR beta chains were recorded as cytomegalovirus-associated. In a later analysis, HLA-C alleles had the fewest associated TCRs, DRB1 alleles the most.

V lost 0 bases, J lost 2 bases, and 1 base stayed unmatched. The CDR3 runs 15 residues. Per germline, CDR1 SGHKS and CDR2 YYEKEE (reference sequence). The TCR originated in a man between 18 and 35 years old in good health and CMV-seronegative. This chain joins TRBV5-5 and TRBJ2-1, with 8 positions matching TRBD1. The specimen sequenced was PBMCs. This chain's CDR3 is CASSLVGQAYNEQFF. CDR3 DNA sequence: TGTGCCAGCAGCTTGGTGGGACAGGCCTACAATGAGCAGTTCTTC.